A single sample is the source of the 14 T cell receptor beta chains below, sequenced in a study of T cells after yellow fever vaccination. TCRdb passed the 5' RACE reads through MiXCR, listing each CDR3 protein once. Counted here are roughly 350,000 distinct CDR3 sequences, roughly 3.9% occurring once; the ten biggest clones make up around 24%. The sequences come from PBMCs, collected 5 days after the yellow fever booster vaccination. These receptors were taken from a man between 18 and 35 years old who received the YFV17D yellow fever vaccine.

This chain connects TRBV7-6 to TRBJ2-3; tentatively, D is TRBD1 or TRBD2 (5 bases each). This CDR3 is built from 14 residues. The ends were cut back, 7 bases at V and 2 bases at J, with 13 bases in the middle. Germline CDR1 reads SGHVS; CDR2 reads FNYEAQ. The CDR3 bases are TGTGCCAGCACCGACCGAGGGGACACAGATACGCAGTATTTT. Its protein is CASTDRGDTDTQYF.

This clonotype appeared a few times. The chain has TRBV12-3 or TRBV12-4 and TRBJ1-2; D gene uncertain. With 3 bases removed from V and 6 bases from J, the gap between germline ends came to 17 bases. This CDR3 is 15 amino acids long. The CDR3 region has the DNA TGTGCCAGCAGTTTTGGGGTCTCCTTGGGGAATGGCTACACCTTC. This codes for CASSFGVSLGNGYTF.

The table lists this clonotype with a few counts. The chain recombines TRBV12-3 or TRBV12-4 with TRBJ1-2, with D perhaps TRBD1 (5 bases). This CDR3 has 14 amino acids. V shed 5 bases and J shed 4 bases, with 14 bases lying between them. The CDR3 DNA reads TGTGCCAGCAGTCGCAGGGAAGAAAGCTATGGCTACACCTTC. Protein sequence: CASSRREESYGYTF.

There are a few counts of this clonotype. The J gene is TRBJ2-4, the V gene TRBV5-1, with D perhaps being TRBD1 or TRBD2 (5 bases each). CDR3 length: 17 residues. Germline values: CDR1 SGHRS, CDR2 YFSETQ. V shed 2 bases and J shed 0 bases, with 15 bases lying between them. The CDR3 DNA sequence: TGCGCCAGCAGCTTTGCCCAGGGACCTCTAGCCAAAAACATTCAGTACTTC. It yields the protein CASSFAQGPLAKNIQYF. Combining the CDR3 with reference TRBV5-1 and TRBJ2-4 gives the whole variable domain KAGVTQTPRYLIKTRGQQVTLSCSPISGHRSVSWYQQTPGQGLQFLFEYFSETQRNKGNFPGRFSGRQFSNSRSEMNVSTLELGDSALYLCASSFAQGPLAKNIQYFGAGTRLSVL.

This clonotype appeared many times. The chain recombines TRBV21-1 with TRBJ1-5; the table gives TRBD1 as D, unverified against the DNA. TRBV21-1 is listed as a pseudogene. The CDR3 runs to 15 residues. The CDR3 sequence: CASSKVGRGQEPQHF. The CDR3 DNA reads TGTGCCAGCAGCAAAGTCGGCAGGGGGCAAGAGCCCCAGCATTTT.

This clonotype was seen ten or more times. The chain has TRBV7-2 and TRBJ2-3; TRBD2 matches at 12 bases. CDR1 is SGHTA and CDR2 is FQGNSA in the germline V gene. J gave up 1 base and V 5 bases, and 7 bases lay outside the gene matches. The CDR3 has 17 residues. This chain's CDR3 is CASSTRLAGDRTDTQYF. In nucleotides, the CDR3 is TGTGCCAGCAGCACCCGACTAGCGGGGGATCGCACAGATACGCAGTATTTT.

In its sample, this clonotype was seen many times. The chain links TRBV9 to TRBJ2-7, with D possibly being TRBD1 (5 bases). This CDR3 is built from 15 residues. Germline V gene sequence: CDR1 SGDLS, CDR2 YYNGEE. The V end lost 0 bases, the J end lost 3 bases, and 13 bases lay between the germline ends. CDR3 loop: CASSVDQGIHYEQYF. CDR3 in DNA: TGTGCCAGCAGCGTAGATCAGGGCATTCACTACGAGCAGTACTTC.

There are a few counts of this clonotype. The CDR3 DNA sequence: TGCAGCGTTAATAGAGAGGGGGCGAGTGAGCAGTACGTC. It encodes CSVNREGASEQYV. The chain combines TRBV29-1 with TRBJ2-7, with 7 bases aligning to TRBD1. From germline, CDR1 is SQVTM and CDR2 ANQGSEA. After removal of 5 bases from V and 7 bases from J, the junction contained 11 bases not matched to a gene. The CDR3 is 13 amino acids.

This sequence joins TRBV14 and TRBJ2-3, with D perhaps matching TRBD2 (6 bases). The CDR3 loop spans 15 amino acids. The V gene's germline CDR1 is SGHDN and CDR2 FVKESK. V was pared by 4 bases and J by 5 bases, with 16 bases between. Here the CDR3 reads CASSLTRGWGDTQYF. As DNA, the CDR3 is TGTGCCAGCAGCCTGACTAGAGGGTGGGGAGATACGCAGTATTTT. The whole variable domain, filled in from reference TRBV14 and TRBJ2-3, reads EAGVTQFPSHSVIEKGQTVTLRCDPISGHDNLYWYRRVMGKEIKFLLHFVKESKQDESGMPNNRFLAERTGGTYSTLKVQPAELEDSGVYFCASSLTRGWGDTQYFGPGTRLTVL.

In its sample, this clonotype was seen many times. The CDR3 region has the DNA TGTGCCAGCAGCTTAGTACCACCGTGGGCCTACGAGCAGTACTTC. Encoded protein: CASSLVPPWAYEQYF. V and J are TRBV7-9 and TRBJ2-7; no firm D call. Germline V gives CDR1 SEHNR, CDR2 FQNEAQ (reference sequence). The CDR3 contains 15 residues. Trimming left V 1 base short and J 2 bases short, with 12 bases between. The full variable domain, completed using reference TRBV7-9 and TRBJ2-7, is DTGVSQNPRHKITKRGQNVTFRCDPISEHNRLYWYRQTLGQGPEFLTYFQNEAQLEKSRLLSDRFSAERPKGSFSTLEIQRTEQGDSAMYLCASSLVPPWAYEQYFGPGTRLTVT.

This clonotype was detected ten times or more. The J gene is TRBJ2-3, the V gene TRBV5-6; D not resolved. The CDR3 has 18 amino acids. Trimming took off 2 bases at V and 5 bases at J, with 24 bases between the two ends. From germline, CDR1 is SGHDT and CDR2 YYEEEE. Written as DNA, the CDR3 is TGTGCCAGCAGCTTTACGTTCGTAGGGCCAACGGTGGGAGATACGCAGTATTTT. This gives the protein CASSFTFVGPTVGDTQYF.

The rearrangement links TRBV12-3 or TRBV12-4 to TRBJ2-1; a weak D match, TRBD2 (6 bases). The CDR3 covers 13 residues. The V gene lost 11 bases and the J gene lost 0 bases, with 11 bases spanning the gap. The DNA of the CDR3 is TGTGCCGGGGGGTCGAGCTCCTACAATGAGCAGTTCTTC. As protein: CAGGSSSYNEQFF.

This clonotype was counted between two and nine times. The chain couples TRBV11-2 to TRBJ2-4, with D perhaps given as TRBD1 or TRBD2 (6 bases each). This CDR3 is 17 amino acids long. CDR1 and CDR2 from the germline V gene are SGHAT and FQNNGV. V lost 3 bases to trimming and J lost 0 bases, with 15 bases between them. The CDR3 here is CASSLRGDPLAKNIQYF. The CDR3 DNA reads TGTGCCAGCAGCTTGAGGGGGGACCCCTTAGCCAAAAACATTCAGTACTTC. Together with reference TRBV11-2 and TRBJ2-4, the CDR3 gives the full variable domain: EAGVAQSPRYKIIEKRQSVAFWCNPISGHATLYWYQQILGQGPKLLIQFQNNGVVDDSQLPKDRFSAERLKGVDSTLKIQPAKLEDSAVYLCASSLRGDPLAKNIQYFGAGTRLSVL.

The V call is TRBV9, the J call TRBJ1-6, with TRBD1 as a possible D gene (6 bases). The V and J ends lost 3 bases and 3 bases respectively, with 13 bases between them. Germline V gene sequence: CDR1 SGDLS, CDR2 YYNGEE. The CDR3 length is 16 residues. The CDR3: CASSEGGGGYNSPLHF. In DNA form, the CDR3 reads TGTGCCAGCAGCGAGGGGGGGGGCGGCTATAATTCACCCCTCCACTTT.